A selection of T cell receptor beta chains follows, all from one sample in a study of T-cell memory formation after mild COVID-19. MiXCR, applied by TCRdb to the 5' RACE reads, yields one record per CDR3 protein. This repertoire shows 200,000 or so distinct CDR3 sequences, roughly 18% found once; its top ten account for roughly 2.6%. The sample was PBMCs or a T cell subset sorted from them (not recorded which). Receptors originate from an adult woman who had mild COVID-19 (a few samples of this study predate the infection). Cell type and time point are not known. Each CDR3 is given with its conserved first and last residue. The D gene is left open where the match is weak. The size of a clone is reported for some rows only, either as once, few or many, or as a class for expanded clones.

CDR3: CSARDYRGNGYTF; DNA: TGCAGTGCTAGAGACTACAGGGGGAATGGCTACACCTTC; J: TRBJ1-2; V: TRBV20-1; size: many; D: TRBD1
CDR3: CASSLGQADTGELFF; DNA: TGCGCCAGCAGCTTGGGGCAGGCGGACACCGGGGAGCTGTTTTTT; J: TRBJ2-2; V: TRBV5-1; size: many; D: NA
CDR3: CASSFAGWSYNEQFF; DNA: TGTGCCAGCAGCTTCGCGGGATGGTCCTACAATGAGCAGTTCTTC; J: TRBJ2-1; V: TRBV7-2; size: few; D: NA
CDR3: CASSPDRSFENEYF; DNA: TGTGCCAGCAGTCCGGACAGGTCTTTTGAAAATGAGTACTTC; J: TRBJ2-7; V: TRBV6-1; size: few; D: TRBD1
CDR3: CASRRSSSGANVLTF; DNA: TGTGCCAGTAGACGGTCGAGTTCTGGGGCCAACGTCCTGACTTTC; J: TRBJ2-6; V: TRBV19; size: NA; D: NA
CDR3: CATSSRKGTTGKETQYF; DNA: TGTGCCACCAGCTCCCGAAAAGGGACGACAGGGAAAGAGACCCAGTACTTC; J: TRBJ2-5; V: TRBV15; size: many; D: TRBD1
CDR3: CASSLGTGEAFF; DNA: TGTGCCAGCAGCTTAGGGACGGGCGAAGCTTTCTTT; J: TRBJ1-1; V: TRBV7-9; size: few; D: NA
CDR3: CSARVPGHIYEQYF; DNA: TGCAGTGCTAGAGTCCCGGGACATATCTACGAGCAGTACTTC; J: TRBJ2-7; V: TRBV20-1; size: NA; D: NA
CDR3: CASSKNRDIRARMSGYTF; DNA: TGTGCCAGCAGCAAAAACAGGGATATCCGGGCCCGTATGTCCGGCTACACCTTC; J: TRBJ1-2; V: TRBV5-5; size: NA; D: NA
CDR3: CASSKRQGWDTEAFF; DNA: TGTGCCAGCAGCAAGAGACAGGGGTGGGACACTGAAGCTTTCTTT; J: TRBJ1-1; V: TRBV9; size: NA; D: TRBD1
CDR3: CSALRTGYEQYF; DNA: TGCAGTGCTCTCAGGACGGGATACGAGCAGTACTTC; J: TRBJ2-7; V: TRBV20-1; size: NA; D: NA
CDR3: CASSFSGQGAEEQYF; DNA: TGTGCCAGCAGCTTCTCGGGACAGGGGGCGGAGGAGCAGTACTTC; J: TRBJ2-7; V: TRBV7-9; size: NA; D: TRBD1
CDR3: CASSWGTSGPYEQYF; DNA: TGTGCCAGCAGTTGGGGGACTAGCGGGCCCTACGAGCAGTACTTC; J: TRBJ2-7; V: TRBV6-6; size: NA; D: TRBD2
CDR3: CASSEQTRPRSPLHF; DNA: TGTGCCAGCAGTGAACAGACAAGACCGAGGTCACCCCTCCACTTT; J: TRBJ1-6; V: TRBV6-1; size: NA; D: NA
CDR3: CASSESIGVWTDTQYF; DNA: TGTGCCAGCAGTGAAAGCATTGGGGTCTGGACAGATACGCAGTATTTT; J: TRBJ2-3; V: TRBV25-1; size: many; D: NA
CDR3: CASRGQSAKNIQYF; DNA: TGTGCCAGCAGAGGACAGTCGGCCAAAAACATTCAGTACTTC; J: TRBJ2-4; V: TRBV6-2/TRBV6-3; size: few; D: NA
CDR3: CASSPAGTAAYEQYF; DNA: TGCGCCAGCAGCCCCGCGGGGACGGCAGCCTACGAGCAGTACTTC; J: TRBJ2-7; V: TRBV5-1; size: few; D: NA
CDR3: CASRPGQTFRDNSPLHF; DNA: TGTGCCAGCCGCCCGGGACAGACGTTCAGAGATAATTCACCCCTCCACTTT; J: TRBJ1-6; V: TRBV3-1; size: NA; D: TRBD1
CDR3: CAISEANSGNTIYF; DNA: TGTGCCATCAGTGAAGCGAACTCTGGAAACACCATATATTTT; J: TRBJ1-3; V: TRBV10-3; size: NA; D: NA